Each of the 26 T cell receptor beta chains below was sequenced from the same sample in a study of T-cell reconstitution after alpha-beta-depleted transplantation in children. The authors prepared the TCRbeta library with unique molecular identifiers. TCRdb re-called the PCR reads through MiXCR, storing one row per CDR3 protein. The sample holds 540,000 or so distinct CDR3 sequences, 20% to 25% seen once. The sequenced sample was PBMCs, mostly from graft donor cells, obtained 360 days after TCRalphabeta/CD19-depleted stem cell transplant. Receptor source: a boy under two years old who had a stem cell transplant for acute myeloid leukemia, so the T cells may come from the graft donor.

The chain joins TRBV6-5 to TRBJ2-5, with 9 nucleotides matching TRBD2. The germline V gene has CDR1 MNHEY and CDR2 SVGAGI. The CDR3 contains 16 residues. V dropped 4 bases and J dropped 1; count of bases not matched to a gene: 7. CDR3 in amino acids: CASSSGTSLFQETQYF. The CDR3 DNA follows: TGTGCCAGCAGTTCCGGGACTAGCCTATTCCAAGAGACCCAGTACTTC.

Of note for this clonotype: A junction boundary mismatches the germline segment, possibly from a read error. The chain couples TRBV12-3 or TRBV12-4 to TRBJ2-3; 11 bases align to TRBD2. The CDR3 loop spans 15 amino acids. The DNA for the CDR3 is TGTGCCAGCAGTCTAGCGGGAGGCCATTCAGATACGCAGTATTTT. Translation gives CASSLAGGHSDTQYF.

A few counts support this clonotype. This sequence joins TRBV5-1 and TRBJ1-1; D is undetermined. Trimming stripped 0 bases from V and 0 bases from J, with 6 bases between. CDR3 length equals 14 residues. Germline CDR1 and CDR2: SGHRS and YFSETQ. CDR3 sequence: CASSLANMNTEAFF. In DNA form, the CDR3 reads TGCGCCAGCAGCTTGGCCAATATGAACACTGAAGCTTTCTTT.

The rearrangement uses TRBV7-9 and TRBJ2-1; TRBD1 matches 9 bases. The ends lost 5 bases at V and 7 bases at J; junction bases unmatched: 3. This CDR3 spans 13 amino acids. Germline V gene data show CDR1 as SEHNR and CDR2 as FQNEAQ (reference sequence). The CDR3 coding sequence is TGTGCCAGCAGCCGGGACAGGGTAAATGAGCAGTTCTTC. Its translation is CASSRDRVNEQFF.

CDR3 bases: TGTGCCACCAGCAGAGGAAACTTCTTCAGCCCCCCCACTGAAGCTTTCTTT. It is translated as CATSRGNFFSPPTEAFF. V usage is TRBV15 and J usage is TRBJ1-1, with unresolved D. The ends were cut back, 1 base at V and 4 bases at J, with 19 bases in the middle. The germline V gene has CDR1 LNHNV and CDR2 YYDKDF (reference sequence). This CDR3 spans 17 amino acids.

This chain connects TRBV6-5 to TRBJ1-1; unclear D gene. The germline gives CDR1 MNHEY, CDR2 SVGAGI. Trimming took 0 bases from V and 1 from J, leaving 9 bases between them. The CDR3 has 15 residues. In nucleotides, the CDR3 is TGTGCCAGCAGTTACTCTCGGCCGAAGAACACTGAAGCTTTCTTT. It is translated as CASSYSRPKNTEAFF.

CDR3 sequence: CASFQGNNEQFF. The CDR3 nucleotides read TGTGCCAGCTTTCAGGGTAACAATGAGCAGTTCTTC. The chain couples TRBV6-1 to TRBJ2-1; tentatively, D is TRBD1 (5 bases). Germline CDR1 reads MNHNS; CDR2 reads SASEGT. Trimming took off 8 bases at V and 5 bases at J, with 10 bases between the two ends. This CDR3 spans 12 amino acids.

This clonotype has just a few counts. The chain couples TRBV20-1 to TRBJ2-2; 9 bases align to TRBD2. J was trimmed by 3 bases and V by 1 base; bases with no gene match: 6. The CDR3 is 16 amino acids. Germline CDR1 reads DFQATT; CDR2 reads SNEGSKA (reference sequence). Here the CDR3 reads CSARGLSGGHTGELFF. The DNA for the CDR3 is TGCAGTGCTAGAGGACTTAGCGGGGGTCACACCGGGGAGCTGTTTTTT.

The V gene is TRBV7-2, the J gene TRBJ1-4; D uncertain. Trimming left V 1 base short and J 5 bases short, with 5 bases between. CDR3 length: 13 amino acids. The germline V gene encodes CDR1 SGHTA and CDR2 FQGNSA. The CDR3 loop reads CASSLGVNEKLFF. In DNA, the CDR3 is TGTGCCAGCAGCTTAGGGGTGAATGAAAAACTGTTTTTT.

The chain combines TRBV28 with TRBJ2-5; D is perhaps TRBD2 (5 bases). Germline values: CDR1 MDHEN, CDR2 SYDVKM. V was clipped by 1 base and J by 7 bases, with 19 bases between them. The CDR3 length is 16 residues. CDR3 residues: CASSLSVMEREGTQYF. The CDR3, as DNA: TGTGCCAGCAGTTTATCGGTTATGGAAAGAGAGGGGACCCAGTACTTC.

This chain joins TRBV5-8 and TRBJ2-1; D is uncertain. There are 15 residues in the CDR3. From germline, CDR1 is SGHTS and CDR2 YDEGEE. The V end was cut by 0 bases, the J end by 4 bases, with 11 bases between. CDR3 in DNA: TGTGCCAGCAGCTTGGTGGGTCAGGAATACAATGAGCAGTTCTTC. Translated, it gives CASSLVGQEYNEQFF. The full variable domain, in which reference TRBV5-8 and TRBJ2-1 provide the parts outside the CDR3, is EAGVTQSPTHLIKTRGQQATLRCSPISGHTSVYWYQQALGLGLQFLLWYDEGEERNRGNFPPRFSGRQFPNYSSELNVNALELEDSALYLCASSLVGQEYNEQFFGPGTRLTVL.

This clonotype appeared many times. V gene TRBV6-5 combines with J gene TRBJ2-2; 8 bases match TRBD2. J gave up 3 bases and V 0 bases, and 9 bases lay outside the gene matches. Germline loops: CDR1 MNHEY, CDR2 SVGAGI. The CDR3 is 18 residues long. CDR3 sequence (DNA): TGTGCCAGCAGTTACTCTTTAGCGGGGATTGTGGACACCGGGGAGCTGTTTTTT. As protein: CASSYSLAGIVDTGELFF.

There are a few counts of this clonotype. The V gene is TRBV12-3 or TRBV12-4, the J gene TRBJ2-1; D possibly uses TRBD1 or TRBD2 (5 bases each). V was cut by 6 bases and J by 7 bases, with 19 bases left in between. This CDR3 spans 15 amino acids. CDR3 residues: CASSHGTGPPNEQFF. The DNA for the CDR3 is TGTGCCAGCAGCCACGGGACCGGGCCCCCTAATGAGCAGTTCTTC.

The rearrangement joins TRBV20-1 to TRBJ2-3; 10 nucleotides line up with TRBD2. The CDR3 has 17 amino acids. In germline, CDR1 is DFQATT, CDR2 SNEGSKA (reference sequence). J lost 0 bases, V lost 3 bases, and 9 bases had no gene match. The CDR3 here is CSASLAGVPTSTDTQYF. CDR3 DNA sequence: TGCAGTGCTAGCCTAGCGGGGGTTCCTACTAGCACAGATACGCAGTATTTT.

This clonotype has at least ten counts. The chain has TRBV30 and TRBJ2-5, with 7 bases that match TRBD1. Germline lookup yields CDR1 GTSNPN and CDR2 SVGIG (reference sequence). CDR3 length: 13 amino acids. J gave up 3 bases and V 5 bases, and 6 bases lay outside the gene matches. The CDR3, as DNA: TGTGCCTGGGAACCGGGACAGAAAGAGACCCAGTACTTC. Residues: CAWEPGQKETQYF.

This chain links TRBV7-2 with TRBJ2-7; no clear D gene. V was pared by 2 bases and J by 1 base, with 12 bases between. CDR1 is SGHTA and CDR2 is FQGNSA in the germline V gene. The CDR3 sequence is 15 residues long. The CDR3 here is CASSLREVRSYEQYF. In DNA form, the CDR3 reads TGTGCCAGCAGCTTAAGGGAAGTTCGGTCCTACGAGCAGTACTTC.

The sample holds many counts of this clonotype. The chain recombines TRBV20-1 with TRBJ1-6, with 8 bases identical to TRBD1. The germline V gene encodes CDR1 DFQATT and CDR2 SNEGSKA (reference sequence). This CDR3 contains 13 residues. The J segment lost 7 bases and the V segment lost 1 base, leaving 0 bases of the junction unmatched. CDR3 sequence reads: CSARGTGNSPLHF. Here the CDR3 DNA reads TGCAGTGCTAGAGGGACAGGGAATTCACCCCTCCACTTT.

This chain uses TRBV5-1 with TRBJ1-2; 7 bases fit TRBD1. This CDR3 is 15 amino acids long. V lost 3 bases to trimming and J lost 8 bases; unmatched junction nucleotides: 13. Looked up from germline, CDR1 is SGHRS and CDR2 is YFSETQ. The CDR3 protein is CASSSGGQGVEGYTF. The CDR3 DNA is TGCGCCAGCAGCTCCGGCGGGCAGGGGGTAGAGGGCTACACCTTC.

J is TRBJ1-3 and V is TRBV29-1; no clear D. The germline CDR1 and CDR2 sequences are SQVTM and ANQGSEA. The CDR3 contains 13 residues. Trimming shortened V by 3 bases and J by 0 bases, and 6 bases separated the two germline ends. The CDR3 region is CSVDRISGNTIYF. CDR3 DNA: TGCAGCGTTGACAGAATCTCTGGAAACACCATATATTTT.

This clonotype was counted ten times or more. The rearrangement joins TRBV6-5 to TRBJ2-1; TRBD2 is a possible D gene (7 bases). This CDR3 is built from 16 residues. The V gene's germline CDR1 is MNHEY and CDR2 SVGAGI. V dropped 3 bases and J dropped 4 bases, with 16 bases sitting between them. In DNA form, the CDR3 reads TGTGCCAGCAGTTATCTGGTACGGGGGGCTTACAATGAGCAGTTCTTC. Protein sequence: CASSYLVRGAYNEQFF.

This clonotype was observed a handful of times. The chain is built from TRBV4-1 and TRBJ2-1; D is uncertain. The CDR3 has 14 residues. The germline CDR1 and CDR2 sequences are MGHRA and YSYEKL. Deletions cut 1 base from V and 8 bases from J, with 12 bases between. The CDR3 loop reads CASSQVGLEDEQFF. The CDR3 bases are TGCGCCAGCAGCCAAGTGGGTCTAGAGGATGAGCAGTTCTTC.

This clonotype has more than one count but fewer than ten. The chain recombines TRBV4-2 with TRBJ2-5; tentatively, D is TRBD2 (6 bases). The V end was cut by 0 bases, the J end by 1 base, with 15 bases between. The CDR3 is 17 amino acids. CDR1 LGHNA and CDR2 YNFKEQ come from the germline V gene. The CDR3 region has the DNA TGTGCCAGCAGCCAAGATAGAGGAGGGCCAGGCCAAGAGACCCAGTACTTC. Translated: CASSQDRGGPGQETQYF.

The chain employs TRBV29-1 and TRBJ2-2; 9 bases are shared with TRBD1. CDR1 and CDR2 from the germline V gene are SQVTM and ANQGSEA. V shed 4 bases, J shed 0 bases, and the junction held 6 bases outside the gene matches. The CDR3 sequence is 16 residues long. The CDR3 DNA reads TGCAGCGTTGTGGGGGGACAGGGAGCGAACACCGGGGAGCTGTTTTTT. Translating gives CSVVGGQGANTGELFF.

The rearrangement links TRBV5-1 to TRBJ2-7; D tentatively fits TRBD1 or TRBD2 (5 bases each). The CDR3 runs to 13 residues. V shed 2 bases and J shed 3 bases, with 9 bases lying between them. Germline V lookup: CDR1 SGHRS, CDR2 YFSETQ. The CDR3 nucleotides are TGCGCCAGCAGCTTCCGGGACCGCTACGAGCAGTACGTC. Encoded protein: CASSFRDRYEQYV.

At least ten counts were recorded for this clonotype. This rearrangement joins TRBV5-6 to TRBJ1-6; D is uncertain. The V gene's germline CDR1 is SGHDT and CDR2 YYEEEE. This CDR3 contains 13 residues. V lost 5 bases and J 9 bases, leaving 12 bases between the germline ends. The CDR3 reads CASRYGKSSPLHF. The CDR3 nucleotides are TGTGCCAGCAGATACGGGAAAAGTTCACCCCTCCACTTT.

V and J are TRBV4-3 and TRBJ2-7; possible D gene TRBD2, 6 bases. Germline lookup yields CDR1 LGHNA and CDR2 YSLEER. The CDR3 loop spans 15 amino acids. Deletions cut 1 base from V and 3 bases from J, with 13 bases between. The chain's CDR3 is CASSQGGDSYYEQYF. CDR3 in DNA: TGCGCCAGCAGCCAAGGGGGGGACTCTTACTACGAGCAGTACTTC.